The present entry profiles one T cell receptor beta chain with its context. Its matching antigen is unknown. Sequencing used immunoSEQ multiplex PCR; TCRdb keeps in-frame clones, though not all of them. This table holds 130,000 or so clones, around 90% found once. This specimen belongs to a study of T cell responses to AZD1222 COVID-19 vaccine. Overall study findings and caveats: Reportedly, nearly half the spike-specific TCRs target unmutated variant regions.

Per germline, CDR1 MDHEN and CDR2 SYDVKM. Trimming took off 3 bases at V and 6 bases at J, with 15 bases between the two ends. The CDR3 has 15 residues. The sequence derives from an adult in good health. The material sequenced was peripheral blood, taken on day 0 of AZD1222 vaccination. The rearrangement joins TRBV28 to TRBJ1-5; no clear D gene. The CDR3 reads CASSFLLNDIQPQHF. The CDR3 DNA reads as TGTGCCAGCAGTTTCCTCCTTAATGACATTCAGCCCCAGCATTTT.